One sample yielded the 21 T cell receptor beta chains listed below, sequenced in a study of T-cell reconstitution after alpha-beta-depleted transplantation in children. A library of TCRbeta sequences, prepared with unique molecular identifiers, was generated. Via MiXCR, TCRdb re-called the PCR reads, giving one row per CDR3 protein. Here the sample spans 440,000 or so distinct CDR3 sequences, approximately 11% being singletons. This sample comprised PBMCs from the stem cell graft donor, obtained from the stem cell graft. These receptors were collected from a human donor who donated a stem cell graft to a child with acute myeloid leukemia.

This clonotype came up a few times. The genes are TRBV20-1 and TRBJ1-3, with 8 bases lining up with TRBD1. V shed 7 bases, J shed 6 bases, and the junction held 5 bases outside the gene matches. CDR3 length: 12 amino acids. Germline loops: CDR1 DFQATT, CDR2 SNEGSKA (reference sequence). The CDR3 DNA reads as TGCAGTGTGGTGACAGGGGAAAACACCATATATTTT. This gives the protein CSVVTGENTIYF.

This clonotype was seen ten or more times. The chain employs TRBV20-1 and TRBJ2-3; 9 nucleotides agree with TRBD2. This CDR3 spans 16 amino acids. Germline CDR1 DFQATT, CDR2 SNEGSKA (reference sequence). The V and J ends lost 1 base and 5 bases, in that order; junction bases with no gene match: 10. The CDR3 loop is CSARVGAGGKGDTQYF. The DNA for the CDR3 is TGCAGTGCTAGAGTTGGAGCGGGGGGCAAGGGAGATACGCAGTATTTT.

In nucleotides, the CDR3 is TGCAGTGCTATGGTGGGAAACAGGGTCGCAGATACGCAGTATTTT. Translated: CSAMVGNRVADTQYF. V gene TRBV20-1 combines with J gene TRBJ2-3, with D possibly matching TRBD1 (6 bases). Germline V gives CDR1 DFQATT, CDR2 SNEGSKA (reference sequence). The CDR3 is 15 amino acids. V shed 4 bases and J shed 4 bases, with 18 bases lying between them.

This clonotype has just a few counts. The rearrangement uses TRBV18 and TRBJ1-5; 9 positions match TRBD1. The CDR3 has 16 residues. CDR1 KGHSH and CDR2 LQKENI come from the germline V gene. Trimming cost V 5 bases and J 2 bases; bases outside gene matches: 7. The CDR3 reads CASSKSWTGGNQPQHF. CDR3 nucleotides: TGTGCCAGCTCAAAATCTTGGACAGGGGGCAATCAGCCCCAGCATTTT. The variable domain in full, completed from reference TRBV18 and TRBJ1-5, reads NAGVMQNPRHLVRRRGQEARLRCSPMKGHSHVYWYRQLPEEGLKFMVYLQKENIIDESGMPKERFSAEFPKEGPSILRIQQVVRGDSAAYFCASSKSWTGGNQPQHFGDGTRLSIL.

The gene calls are TRBV20-1 and TRBJ2-5; 10 nucleotides align to TRBD2. Germline loops: CDR1 DFQATT, CDR2 SNEGSKA (reference sequence). The trim removed 4 bases at V and 2 bases at J, leaving 10 bases unmatched. The CDR3 totals 16 residues. CDR3 in DNA: TGCAGTGCTATCCCTCTTCTAGCGGGGGTGCAAGAGACCCAGTACTTC. Translation gives CSAIPLLAGVQETQYF.

This clonotype was counted between two and nine times. The rearrangement links TRBV30 to TRBJ2-2; D is uncertain. V was shortened by 3 bases and J by 1 base, with 6 bases between the two germline ends. The CDR3 totals 13 residues. CDR1 is GTSNPN, CDR2 SVGIG, per germline (reference sequence). The CDR3 protein is CAWRSQNTGELFF. The CDR3 DNA reads as TGTGCCTGGAGGTCTCAGAACACCGGGGAGCTGTTTTTT.

This clonotype came up a few times. The V call is TRBV3-1, the J call TRBJ2-7, with a possible D match to TRBD1 (5 bases). Trimming shortened V by 1 base and J by 1 base, and 11 bases separated the two germline ends. Germline CDR1 reads LGHDT; CDR2 reads YNNKEL (reference sequence). CDR3 length equals 15 residues. The CDR3 protein is CASSQAWGSSYEQYF. The CDR3 DNA follows: TGTGCCAGCAGCCAAGCATGGGGCAGTTCCTACGAGCAGTACTTC.

This clonotype was counted between two and nine times. This chain links TRBV20-1 with TRBJ1-5; no definite D call. CDR1 is DFQATT and CDR2 is SNEGSKA in the germline V gene (reference sequence). Trimming stripped 4 bases from V and 1 base from J, with 14 bases between. The CDR3 consists of 15 residues. Here the CDR3 reads CSATVVVGSNQPQHF. The CDR3 coding sequence is TGCAGTGCTACGGTCGTAGTCGGGAGCAATCAGCCCCAGCATTTT.

The table lists this clonotype with many counts. CDR3 protein: CASSSGTSGRANTGELFF. The DNA for the CDR3 is TGTGCCAGCAGCTCCGGGACTAGCGGGAGGGCCAACACCGGGGAGCTGTTTTTT. This chain joins TRBV11-1 and TRBJ2-2, with TRBD2 matching over 16 bases. V shed 4 bases and J 2 bases; nucleotides not matched to a gene: 4. The germline CDR1 and CDR2 sequences are SGHAT and FQDESV (reference sequence). The CDR3 extends over 18 amino acids.

The V gene is TRBV11-2, the J gene TRBJ2-4, with 7 bases lining up with TRBD2. V was clipped by 1 base and J by 1 base; unmatched bases: 10. The CDR3 is made up of 18 amino acids. Germline CDR1 reads SGHAT; CDR2 reads FQNNGV. CDR3 DNA: TGTGCCAGCAGCTTAGGAGGAGCGGGAAGGTTGGCCAAAAACATTCAGTACTTC. Its translation: CASSLGGAGRLAKNIQYF.

The rearrangement links TRBV7-2 to TRBJ2-1, with 8 bases that match TRBD1. This CDR3 spans 15 amino acids. Trimming removed 3 bases from V and 8 bases from J; junction bases left unmatched: 9. CDR1 and CDR2 from the germline V gene are SGHTA and FQGNSA. CDR3 sequence (DNA): TGTGCCAGCAGCTTTCGCGGACAGGGAGTCGATGAGCAGTTCTTC. Its protein product is CASSFRGQGVDEQFF.

In this sample, this clonotype turned up a few times. The chain has TRBV6-6 and TRBJ1-2; 7 positions agree with TRBD1. CDR1 is MNHNY and CDR2 is SVGAGI in the germline V gene (reference sequence). J was trimmed by 4 bases and V by 6 bases; bases with no gene match: 2. This CDR3 contains 12 residues. The CDR3 DNA reads TGTGCCAGCAGCCGGGACAGCTATGGCTACACCTTC. Its translation is CASSRDSYGYTF.

The chain recombines TRBV2 with TRBJ2-7; TRBD1 agrees at 7 bases. Trimming cost V 8 bases and J 1 base; bases outside gene matches: 5. In germline, CDR1 is SNHLY, CDR2 FYNNEI. The CDR3 loop spans 13 amino acids. As DNA, the CDR3 is TGTGCCAGCCGACAGGGCCTATCCTACGAGCAGTACGTC. Its translation: CASRQGLSYEQYV.

The chain recombines TRBV20-1 with TRBJ1-1; D call uncertain. The germline V gene has CDR1 DFQATT and CDR2 SNEGSKA (reference sequence). V dropped 4 bases and J dropped 1 base, with 10 bases sitting between them. This CDR3 has 13 amino acids. CDR3 protein: CSAIGRQNTEAFF. The CDR3 nucleotides are TGCAGTGCTATCGGACGGCAGAACACTGAAGCTTTCTTT.

This clonotype was counted only a few times. V is TRBV10-3 and J is TRBJ1-1; a possible D gene is TRBD1 (6 bases). V was cut by 6 bases and J by 4 bases, with 15 bases left in between. Germline V gene lookup returns CDR1 ENHRY and CDR2 SYGVKD. The CDR3 consists of 14 residues. Here the CDR3 reads CAISLRQEVTEAFF. As DNA, the CDR3 is TGTGCCATCAGCCTACGACAGGAGGTCACTGAAGCTTTCTTT.

The sample holds many counts of this clonotype. V usage is TRBV5-1 and J usage is TRBJ2-3; the match to TRBD2 covers 7 bases. CDR3 length: 15 residues. Germline V gene lookup returns CDR1 SGHRS and CDR2 YFSETQ. V dropped 4 bases and J dropped 1; count of bases not matched to a gene: 6. The CDR3: CASSRSGIGTDTQYF. The CDR3 DNA is TGCGCCAGCAGCCGAAGCGGGATAGGCACAGATACGCAGTATTTT.

The V and J genes are TRBV20-1 and TRBJ2-3; D possibly corresponds to TRBD2 (6 bases). Trimming removed 8 bases at V and 3 bases at J, with 15 bases between. From germline, CDR1 is DFQATT and CDR2 SNEGSKA (reference sequence). The CDR3 runs to 13 residues. This chain's CDR3 is CSLTTGVTDTQYF. The CDR3 DNA is TGCAGTCTAACTACGGGGGTGACAGATACGCAGTATTTT.

The rearrangement joins TRBV20-1 to TRBJ2-1; tentative D call: TRBD2 (6 bases). Trimming left V 0 bases short and J 8 bases short, with 20 bases between. CDR3 size: 16 residues. Germline V gene sequence: CDR1 DFQATT, CDR2 SNEGSKA (reference sequence). The CDR3 DNA follows: TGCAGTGCTAGAGATTCCGGGAGAGTTCTCTTGGATGAGCAGTTCTTC. Translation gives CSARDSGRVLLDEQFF.

This clonotype was seen many times. V gene TRBV12-3 or TRBV12-4 combines with J gene TRBJ2-1; no firm D call. Deletions cut 3 bases from V and 6 bases from J, with 3 bases between. The CDR3 has 11 residues. The CDR3, as DNA: TGTGCCAGCAGTTTTATCAATGAGCAGTTCTTC. It is translated as CASSFINEQFF.

The J gene is TRBJ2-2, the V gene TRBV6-5; 8 bases line up with TRBD1. The germline V gene has CDR1 MNHEY and CDR2 SVGAGI. The J segment lost 6 bases and the V segment lost 0 bases, leaving 9 bases of the junction unmatched. The CDR3 is 17 amino acids. CDR3: CASSYSKTGVIPGELFF. The CDR3 DNA reads TGTGCCAGCAGTTACTCGAAGACAGGGGTAATTCCCGGGGAGCTGTTTTTT.

This clonotype was seen more than once but under ten times. The chain employs TRBV7-9 and TRBJ2-6; 7 bases match TRBD2. The junction had 5 bases not matched to a gene; V was cut back by 3 bases and J by 0 bases. CDR3 length: 17 amino acids. Germline lookup yields CDR1 SEHNR and CDR2 FQNEAQ (reference sequence). Written as DNA, the CDR3 is TGTGCCAGCAGCTTCGCGGCGGGGGTCTCTGGGGCCAACGTCCTGACTTTC. Protein: CASSFAAGVSGANVLTF.